Listed below are T cell receptor beta chains from one sample, sequenced in a study of blood T cell repertoires in COVID-19. Here immunoSEQ multiplex PCR was the method, and the copy in TCRdb shows in-frame clones only, minus some. The table shows hundreds of thousands of clones, with 90% to 95% occurring only once. The sequenced sample was peripheral blood. These receptors all come from a woman between 18 and 30 years old who had recovered from COVID-19. Each CDR3 is given with its conserved first and last residue. D genes are given only for firm matches. The size of a clone is reported for some rows only, either as once, few or many, or as a class for expanded clones.

J: TRBJ2-1
V: TRBV7-6
D: .
size: .
DNA: TGTGCCAGCAGCTTACGGAGCGCTCCCTCCTACAATGAGCAGTTCTTC
CDR3: CASSLRSAPSYNEQFF

J: TRBJ1-2
V: TRBV5-5
D: TRBD1
size: .
DNA: TGTGCCAGCAGCTCTTGGGGACAGGGAGTGAGTGGCTACACCTTC
CDR3: CASSSWGQGVSGYTF

J: TRBJ1-2
V: TRBV6-6
D: .
size: .
DNA: TGTGCCAGCAGTTTGGGAGGATCTTATGGCTACACCTTC
CDR3: CASSLGGSYGYTF

J: TRBJ2-3
V: TRBV2
D: TRBD2
size: .
DNA: TGTGCCAGCAGGGGGGGGGTTCCCACAGATACGCAGTATTTT
CDR3: CASRGGVPTDTQYF

J: TRBJ2-3
V: TRBV29-1
D: TRBD2
size: .
DNA: TGCAGCGTTTCGACTAGCGGCACAGATACGCAGTATTTT
CDR3: CSVSTSGTDTQYF

J: TRBJ2-3
V: TRBV11-2
D: TRBD2
size: .
DNA: TGTGCCAGCAGCTTAGCTAGCGGGAGTAGCACAGATACGCAGTATTTT
CDR3: CASSLASGSSTDTQYF

J: TRBJ2-1
V: TRBV11-2
D: .
size: .
DNA: TGTGCCAGCAGCTTAGATCGCTTCTACTACAATGAGCAGTTCTTC
CDR3: CASSLDRFYYNEQFF

J: TRBJ2-3
V: TRBV12-5
D: .
size: once
DNA: TGTGCTAGTGGTTATCGTACAGATACGCAGTATTTT
CDR3: CASGYRTDTQYF

J: TRBJ2-5
V: TRBV5-4
D: TRBD2
size: .
DNA: TGTGCCAGCAGCTCAAGACTAGCGGGAGTGGAGACCCAGTACTTC
CDR3: CASSSRLAGVETQYF

J: TRBJ2-1
V: TRBV2
D: .
size: .
DNA: TGTGCCAGCAGTGATGCAGGCTCCGAAACCATCTACAATGAGCAGTTCTTC
CDR3: CASSDAGSETIYNEQFF

J: TRBJ2-2
V: TRBV12-5
D: TRBD1
size: .
DNA: TGTGCTAGTGGTCTACGGACAGGAGCGAACACCGGGGAGCTGTTTTTT
CDR3: CASGLRTGANTGELFF

J: TRBJ1-1
V: TRBV7-2
D: .
size: .
DNA: TGTGCCAGCGTCCGACAGCTGAGCACTGAAGCTTTCTTT
CDR3: CASVRQLSTEAFF

J: TRBJ2-1
V: TRBV13
D: .
size: .
DNA: TGTGCCAGCAGCGCCGTCGGTTCTAGGCATTACAATGAGCAGTTCTTC
CDR3: CASSAVGSRHYNEQFF

J: TRBJ1-6
V: TRBV6-6
D: TRBD1
size: .
DNA: TGTGCCAGCAACCACGGTGACAGGGCTTATAATTCACCCCTCCACTTT
CDR3: CASNHGDRAYNSPLHF

J: TRBJ2-2
V: TRBV27
D: TRBD1
size: .
DNA: TGTGCCAGCAGAATGGGACAGATCACCGGGGAGCTGTTTTTT
CDR3: CASRMGQITGELFF

J: TRBJ2-2
V: TRBV6-5
D: .
size: .
DNA: TGTGCCAGCAGTTACTCCTCCGCCGCGATAACCGGGGAGCTGTTTTTT
CDR3: CASSYSSAAITGELFF

J: TRBJ1-5
V: TRBV29-1
D: TRBD1
size: .
DNA: TGCAGCGTGGGGACAGGGAATCAGCCCCAGCATTTT
CDR3: CSVGTGNQPQHF

J: TRBJ2-2
V: TRBV11-3
D: TRBD2
size: .
DNA: TGTGCCAGCAGCCCTGGGACAGGAGTTCTAGCGGGAGCCCTTTCCGGGGAGCTGTTTTTT
CDR3: CASSPGTGVLAGALSGELFF

J: TRBJ2-3
V: TRBV5-8
D: TRBD2
size: .
DNA: TGTGCCAGCAGCTTAGGACTAGCGGGAACGAAAGATACGCAGTATTTT
CDR3: CASSLGLAGTKDTQYF

J: TRBJ2-1
V: TRBV9
D: TRBD2
size: .
DNA: TGTGCCAGCAGCAATAGCGGGAGGTACAATGAGCAGTTCTTC
CDR3: CASSNSGRYNEQFF

J: TRBJ2-1
V: TRBV5-6
D: TRBD1
size: .
DNA: TGTGCCAGCAGCTCCACGACAGGGGGAGGCGAGCAGTTCTTC
CDR3: CASSSTTGGGEQFF

J: TRBJ1-2
V: TRBV6-2/TRBV6-3
D: TRBD1
size: once
DNA: TGTGCCAGCAGTTACCCTCCCCAGGGGGCCCGAAGCCGCTATGGCTACACCTTC
CDR3: CASSYPPQGARSRYGYTF

J: TRBJ2-2
V: TRBV15
D: TRBD2
size: .
DNA: TGTGCCACCAGCAGTCCCCCCAGCGGGAGGTCCACCGGGGAGCTGTTTTTT
CDR3: CATSSPPSGRSTGELFF

J: TRBJ1-1
V: TRBV4-1
D: TRBD1
size: .
DNA: TGCGCCAGCAGCCAAGGTGACAGGGCGAACACTGAAGCTTTCTTT
CDR3: CASSQGDRANTEAFF

J: TRBJ1-1
V: TRBV6-5
D: .
size: once
DNA: TGTGCCAGCAGTTACTCCGGCTTTCGGGACACTGAAGCTTTCTTT
CDR3: CASSYSGFRDTEAFF

J: TRBJ1-1
V: TRBV6-5
D: .
size: .
DNA: TGTGCCAGCAGTTATAGGACTGCCCGTGCAACTGAAGCTTTCTTT
CDR3: CASSYRTARATEAFF

J: TRBJ1-2
V: TRBV6-2/TRBV6-3
D: .
size: .
DNA: TGTGCCAGCAGTTACGGAGTAGGCTATGGCTACACCTTC
CDR3: CASSYGVGYGYTF

J: TRBJ2-1
V: TRBV11-3
D: .
size: .
DNA: TGTGCCAGCAGCTTAAAAGCGCCGATGAAGCAGTTCTTC
CDR3: CASSLKAPMKQFF

J: TRBJ1-1
V: TRBV5-6
D: .
size: .
DNA: TGTGCCAGCAGCTTTGGGGGGGGCACTGAAGCTTTCTTT
CDR3: CASSFGGGTEAFF

J: TRBJ1-1
V: TRBV10-3
D: .
size: few
DNA: TGTGCCATCAGTGAGTCGGCTGCGAACACTGAAGCTTTCTTT
CDR3: CAISESAANTEAFF

J: TRBJ1-1
V: TRBV18
D: .
size: once
DNA: TGTGCCAGCTCACCACAAAGAGAACAGGGGAACACTGAAGCTTTCTTT
CDR3: CASSPQREQGNTEAFF

J: TRBJ1-1
V: TRBV19
D: TRBD1
size: .
DNA: TGTGCCAGTAGTATATACTCAGGGGGGAACACTGAAGCTTTCTTT
CDR3: CASSIYSGGNTEAFF

J: TRBJ1-1
V: TRBV6-5
D: .
size: .
DNA: TGTGCCAGCAGTCAGGCGAACACTGAAGCTTTCTTT
CDR3: CASSQANTEAFF

J: TRBJ1-2
V: TRBV6-5
D: TRBD1
size: once
DNA: TGTGCCAGCAGTTACGCAGGGGGTGGCTACACCTTC
CDR3: CASSYAGGGYTF

J: TRBJ2-3
V: TRBV9
D: .
size: .
DNA: TGTGCCAGCAGCGTAATCGGTCTCAACACAGATACGCAGTATTTT
CDR3: CASSVIGLNTDTQYF

J: TRBJ2-1
V: TRBV7-2
D: TRBD2
size: many
DNA: TGTGCCAGCAGCCCCGGACTAGCGGGAAATAATGAGCAGTTCTTC
CDR3: CASSPGLAGNNEQFF

J: TRBJ2-3
V: TRBV7-2
D: TRBD2
size: once
DNA: TGTGCCAGCAGCCCCCTGGGAGGGTTCACAGATACGCAGTATTTT
CDR3: CASSPLGGFTDTQYF

J: TRBJ1-2
V: TRBV10-3
D: TRBD1
size: .
DNA: TGTGCCATCACCGAAGACAGGGCTGAGGGCTACACCTTC
CDR3: CAITEDRAEGYTF

J: TRBJ1-2
V: TRBV30
D: .
size: few
DNA: TGTGCCTGGATTACAGGGCGTCGGGTAGGAGGCTACACCTTC
CDR3: CAWITGRRVGGYTF

J: TRBJ2-1
V: TRBV7-2
D: TRBD2
size: .
DNA: TGTGCCAGCAGTAGACTAGCGGGCTCCTACAATGAGCAGTTCTTC
CDR3: CASSRLAGSYNEQFF

J: TRBJ1-3
V: TRBV28
D: TRBD1
size: .
DNA: TGTGCCAGCAGGCCAGGACAGGCTGGAAACACCATATATTTT
CDR3: CASRPGQAGNTIYF

J: TRBJ2-3
V: TRBV5-1
D: TRBD2
size: once
DNA: TGCGCCAGCAGCATGACTAGCGGGAGGGCCCTCGGTACAGATACGCAGTATTTT
CDR3: CASSMTSGRALGTDTQYF

J: TRBJ2-3
V: TRBV3-1/TRBV3-2
D: TRBD2
size: .
DNA: TGTGCCAGCAGCCTCCTTAGCGGGAAAAAGCGAGATACGCAGTATTTT
CDR3: CASSLLSGKKRDTQYF

J: TRBJ1-2
V: TRBV27
D: .
size: .
DNA: TGTGCCAGCAGTTTAGGGTTCGGTCGGGGGGCAAATGGCTACACCTTC
CDR3: CASSLGFGRGANGYTF

J: TRBJ2-3
V: TRBV5-5
D: TRBD1
size: .
DNA: TGTGCCAGCAGCTTGCCCGGGACAGGGGATACGCAGTATTTT
CDR3: CASSLPGTGDTQYF

J: TRBJ1-1
V: TRBV6-5
D: TRBD1
size: .
DNA: TGTGCCAGCAGTTCCCAGGGGGTTGTTTATACTGAAGCTTTCTTT
CDR3: CASSSQGVVYTEAFF

J: TRBJ2-3
V: TRBV6-5
D: TRBD2
size: .
DNA: TGTGCCAGCAGGGGACTAGCGGAGTCCCCAGATACGCAGTATTTT
CDR3: CASRGLAESPDTQYF

J: TRBJ1-4
V: TRBV25-1
D: TRBD1
size: .
DNA: TGTGCCAGCAGTGTACGACAGGGGGCTTTGGAAGAAAAACTGTTTTTT
CDR3: CASSVRQGALEEKLFF

J: TRBJ1-1
V: TRBV19
D: TRBD1
size: .
DNA: TGTGCCAGTAGTATCGGACAGGGGGGAACTGAAGCTTTCTTT
CDR3: CASSIGQGGTEAFF

J: TRBJ1-4
V: TRBV20-1
D: .
size: .
DNA: TGCAGTGCTAGTAGAGGAAGGAATGAAAAACTGTTTTTT
CDR3: CSASRGRNEKLFF

J: TRBJ2-3
V: TRBV11-3
D: TRBD2
size: .
DNA: TGTGCCAGCAGCGGCCGGGAGGGGGGACACCCAGATACGCAGTATTTT
CDR3: CASSGREGGHPDTQYF

J: TRBJ2-5
V: TRBV5-4
D: .
size: .
DNA: TGTGCCAGCAGTACCGGGACTCAAGAGACCCAGTACTTC
CDR3: CASSTGTQETQYF

J: TRBJ1-1
V: TRBV6-5
D: .
size: .
DNA: TGTGCCAGCAGTTACTCGGGGGGGGCTGATGAAGCTTTCTTT
CDR3: CASSYSGGADEAFF

J: TRBJ1-4
V: TRBV7-2
D: TRBD1
size: .
DNA: TGTGCCAGCAGTCCGGACAGGGTCCCTGAAAAACTGTTTTTT
CDR3: CASSPDRVPEKLFF

J: TRBJ1-2
V: TRBV27
D: .
size: .
DNA: TGTGCCAGTAGTACAGGGCATAACTATGGCTACACCTTC
CDR3: CASSTGHNYGYTF

J: TRBJ1-2
V: TRBV5-1
D: TRBD1
size: .
DNA: TGCGCCAGCAGCAGACTAACAGGGGGCCCTTATGGCTACACCTTC
CDR3: CASSRLTGGPYGYTF

J: TRBJ2-2
V: TRBV18
D: TRBD1
size: once
DNA: TGTGCCAGCTCACCTTTCCGGGACAGCATATCGAACACCGGGGAGCTGTTTTTT
CDR3: CASSPFRDSISNTGELFF

J: TRBJ1-2
V: TRBV7-9
D: TRBD1
size: few
DNA: TGTGCCAGCAGCTCGGGACAGGGGCAGCTCTATGGCTACACCTTC
CDR3: CASSSGQGQLYGYTF

J: TRBJ2-6
V: TRBV7-9
D: TRBD1
size: .
DNA: TGTGCCAGCAGCGCCGGACAGGGGGCAAGAGGGGCCAACGTCCTGACTTTC
CDR3: CASSAGQGARGANVLTF